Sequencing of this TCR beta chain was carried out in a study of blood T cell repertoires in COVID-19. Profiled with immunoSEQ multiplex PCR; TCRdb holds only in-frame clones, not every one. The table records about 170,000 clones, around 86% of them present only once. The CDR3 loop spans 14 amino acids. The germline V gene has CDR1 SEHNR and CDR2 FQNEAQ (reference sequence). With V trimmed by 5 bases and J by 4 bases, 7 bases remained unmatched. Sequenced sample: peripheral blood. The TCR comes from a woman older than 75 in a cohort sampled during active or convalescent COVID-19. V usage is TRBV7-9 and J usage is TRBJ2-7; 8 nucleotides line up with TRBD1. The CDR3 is CASSITGTGYEQYF. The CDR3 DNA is TGTGCCAGCAGCATCACCGGGACAGGTTACGAGCAGTACTTC.